This TCR beta chain was captured in a study of T cell repertoires in cytomegalovirus infection. On the study more broadly: CMV infection and matching HLA type were both indicated by public TCR beta signatures. Whole-study findings and limits: Ex vivo responses were dominated by HLA-C-restricted CMV-specific TCR beta clonotypes.

TCRdb called the reads again in MiXCR, with one record for every CDR3 protein. The data contain about 770,000 distinct CDR3 sequences, about 27% of them singletons. Points on this clonotype: Its matching antigen is unknown.

The CDR3 is made up of 16 amino acids. CDR1 is SGHVT, CDR2 SQSDAQ, per germline. V lost 1 base and J 11 bases, leaving 23 bases between the germline ends. The chain couples TRBV7-4 to TRBJ1-2; possibly TRBD1 for D (5 bases). This TCR derives from a human donor in good health (CMV status not recorded). Some clones in this sample may be carry-over from other donors' samples. The sample consisted of cultured CD8+ T cells from PBMCs, taken from culture after CMV antigen stimulation. The CDR3 sequence: CASSLERGPEAGIYTF. The CDR3 DNA reads as TGTGCCAGCAGCTTAGAGAGGGGCCCAGAGGCTGGAATTTACACCTTC.